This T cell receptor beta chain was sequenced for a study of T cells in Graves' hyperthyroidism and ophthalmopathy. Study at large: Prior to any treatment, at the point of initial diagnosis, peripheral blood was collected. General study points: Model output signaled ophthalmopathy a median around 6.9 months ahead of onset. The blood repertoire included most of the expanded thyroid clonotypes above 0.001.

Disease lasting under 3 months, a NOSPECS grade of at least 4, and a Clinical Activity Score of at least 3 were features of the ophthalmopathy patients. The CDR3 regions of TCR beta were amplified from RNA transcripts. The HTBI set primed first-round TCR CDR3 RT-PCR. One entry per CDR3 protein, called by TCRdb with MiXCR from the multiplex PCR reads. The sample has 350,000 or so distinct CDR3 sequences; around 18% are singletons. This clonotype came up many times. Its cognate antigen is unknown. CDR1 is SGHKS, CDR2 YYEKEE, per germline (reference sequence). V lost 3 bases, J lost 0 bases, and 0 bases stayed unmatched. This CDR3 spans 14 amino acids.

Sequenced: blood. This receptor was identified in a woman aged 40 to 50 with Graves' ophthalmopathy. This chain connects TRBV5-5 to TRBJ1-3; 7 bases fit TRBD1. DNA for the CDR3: TGTGCCAGCAGCTGGGACAGCTCTGGAAACACCATATATTTT. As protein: CASSWDSSGNTIYF.